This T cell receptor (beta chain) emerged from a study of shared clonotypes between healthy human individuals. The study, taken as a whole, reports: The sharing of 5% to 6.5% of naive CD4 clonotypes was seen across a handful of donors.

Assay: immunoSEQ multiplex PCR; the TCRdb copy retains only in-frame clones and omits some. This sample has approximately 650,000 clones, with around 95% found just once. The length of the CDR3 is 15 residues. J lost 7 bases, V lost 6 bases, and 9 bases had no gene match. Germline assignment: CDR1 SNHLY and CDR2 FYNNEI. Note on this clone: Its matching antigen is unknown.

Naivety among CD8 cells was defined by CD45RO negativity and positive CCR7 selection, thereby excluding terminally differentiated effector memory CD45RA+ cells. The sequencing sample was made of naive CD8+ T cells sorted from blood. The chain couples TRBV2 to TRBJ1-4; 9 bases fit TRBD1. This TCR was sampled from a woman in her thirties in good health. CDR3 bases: TGTGCCAGCAGGGGCGGGACAGGGAGTATTGAAAAACTGTTTTTT. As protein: CASRGGTGSIEKLFF.